The source of this T cell receptor beta chain is a study of T-cell memory formation after mild COVID-19. Study background: Largely, the TCR clusters proved donor specific.

This clonotype occurred a few times. This CDR3 spans 16 amino acids. Trimming at V came to 1 base and at J to 5 bases, leaving 9 bases not matched to a gene. The germline V gene has CDR1 SEHNR and CDR2 FQNEAQ (reference sequence). MiXCR, run by TCRdb on the 5' RACE reads, gives a single entry per CDR3 protein. Among about 340,000 distinct CDR3 sequences, less than 20% were seen once, and the ten largest hold more than 20%. The V and J genes are TRBV7-9 and TRBJ2-5, with TRBD2 identical over 8 bases. The clonotype originates from a man between 18 and 35 years old who had mild COVID-19 (a few samples of this study predate the infection). Cell type and time point are not known. The sequenced sample consisted of PBMCs or a T cell subset sorted from them (not recorded which). The CDR3 region is CASSLEGLEFIETQYF. CDR3 bases: TGTGCCAGCAGCTTAGAGGGACTAGAGTTCATTGAGACCCAGTACTTC.